Below are 10 T cell receptor beta chains sequenced from a single sample in a study of T cell repertoires in cytomegalovirus infection. TCRdb analysed the reads with MiXCR anew, one entry per CDR3 protein. Among some 920,000 distinct CDR3 sequences listed, approximately 30% were seen once. Their target antigens are unknown. The source material was cultured CD8+ T cells from PBMCs, sampled from culture after CMV antigen stimulation. The source is a human donor in good health (CMV status not recorded). Some clones in this sample may be carry-over from other donors' samples.

CDR3 sequence: CASSPRATNEKLFF. CDR3 coding DNA: TGCGCCAGCAGTCCTAGGGCGACTAATGAAAAACTGTTTTTT. This sequence joins TRBV23-1 and TRBJ1-4; D gene uncertain. TRBV23-1 is sorted into the ORF group, with uncertain function. This CDR3 is built from 14 residues. V was cut by 4 bases and J by 2 bases, with 8 bases left in between.

Only a few counts were recorded for this clonotype. This rearrangement joins TRBV4-3 to TRBJ2-3; no clear D gene. Between the trimmed V and J ends, which lost 0 bases and 2 bases, there was a span of 15 bases. CDR1 LGHNA and CDR2 YSLEER come from the germline V gene. The CDR3 is 17 amino acids. Here the CDR3 reads CASSQEVAVMSTDTQYF. CDR3 nucleotides: TGCGCCAGCAGCCAAGAGGTAGCTGTAATGTCCACAGATACGCAGTATTTT.

This chain links TRBV7-9 with TRBJ2-2; perhaps TRBD1 as D (5 bases). Germline V lookup: CDR1 SEHNR, CDR2 FQNEAQ (reference sequence). V lost 6 bases and J lost 0, with 11 bases in between. CDR3 length: 15 residues. DNA for the CDR3: TGTGCCAGCAGTCTCCGACAGCCGAACACCGGGGAGCTGTTTTTT. Protein product: CASSLRQPNTGELFF. Together with reference TRBV7-9 and TRBJ2-2, the CDR3 gives the full variable domain: DTGVSQNPRHKITKRGQNVTFRCDPISEHNRLYWYRQTLGQGPEFLTYFQNEAQLEKSRLLSDRFSAERPKGSFSTLEIQRTEQGDSAMYLCASSLRQPNTGELFFGEGSRLTVL.

This clonotype turned up a few times. The chain uses TRBV2 and TRBJ1-5, with no clear D. This CDR3 has 15 amino acids. From germline, CDR1 is SNHLY and CDR2 FYNNEI. Deletions cut 6 bases from V and 2 bases from J, with 14 bases between. The CDR3 sequence is CASRTDGIRNQPQHF. The CDR3 nucleotides read TGTGCCAGCAGGACCGACGGCATCCGCAATCAGCCCCAGCATTTT.

This clonotype was picked up a small number of times. J is TRBJ1-4 and V is TRBV12-3 or TRBV12-4, with D uncertain. This CDR3 spans 17 amino acids. Trimming took off 3 bases at V and 0 bases at J, with 14 bases between the two ends. The DNA for the CDR3 is TGTGCCAGCAGTTTCATGGCTCAGGCGGCAACTAATGAAAAACTGTTTTTT. Its protein product is CASSFMAQAATNEKLFF.

This clonotype was seen many times. The CDR3: CASSSPDSPYEQYV. In DNA form, the CDR3 reads TGTGCCAGCAGCTCGCCGGACAGCCCCTACGAGCAGTACGTC. This chain links TRBV7-9 with TRBJ2-7; TRBD1 might be the D (6 bases). Germline CDR1 is SEHNR and CDR2 is FQNEAQ (reference sequence). The CDR3 sequence is 14 residues long. Trimming took off 4 bases at V and 2 bases at J, with 12 bases between the two ends.

The CDR3 nucleotides are TGTGCCAGCAGAGGACAGGGGTTATACAATGAGCAGTTCTTC. This codes for CASRGQGLYNEQFF. The chain is built from TRBV6-8 and TRBJ2-1; TRBD1 aligns across 9 bases. The germline gives CDR1 MNHGY, CDR2 SAAAGT. CDR3 length: 14 amino acids. Trimming removed 6 bases from V and 4 bases from J; junction bases left unmatched: 4.

In its sample, this clonotype was seen a few times. J is TRBJ2-1 and V is TRBV28; no reliable D call. Germline V gene sequence: CDR1 MDHEN, CDR2 SYDVKM. Between the trimmed V and J ends, which lost 7 bases and 5 bases, there was a span of 15 bases. The CDR3 totals 14 residues. The CDR3: CASNPTGPDNEQFF. Here the CDR3 DNA reads TGTGCCAGCAACCCCACGGGCCCGGACAATGAGCAGTTCTTC. The full variable domain, its missing parts supplied by reference TRBV28 and TRBJ2-1, is DVKVTQSSRYLVKRTGEKVFLECVQDMDHENMFWYRQDPGLGLRLIYFSYDVKMKEKGDIPEGYSVSREKKERFSLILESASTNQTSMYLCASNPTGPDNEQFFGPGTRLTVL.

The genes are TRBV2 and TRBJ2-3; no firm D call. Germline CDR1 is SNHLY and CDR2 is FYNNEI. The CDR3 covers 15 residues. V was clipped by 1 base and J by 2 bases, with 10 bases between them. The CDR3 region has the DNA TGTGCCAGCAGTGAAGACGAGTGGTACACAGATACGCAGTATTTT. As protein: CASSEDEWYTDTQYF.

This rearrangement joins TRBV15 to TRBJ2-3; 8 positions match TRBD2. The CDR3 sequence is 16 residues long. Germline CDR1 is LNHNV and CDR2 is YYDKDF (reference sequence). V was clipped by 0 bases and J by 3 bases; unmatched bases: 5. CDR3 nucleotides: TGTGCCACCAGCAGAGATCCCGCGGGGGGAACAGATACGCAGTATTTT. Amino acids: CATSRDPAGGTDTQYF.